The 32 T cell receptor beta chains reported below all come from one sample, sequenced in a study of post-analysis software for immune sequencing data. No antigens are known for them. Study-wide results and caveats: Patients showed TRBV5-6, TRBV5-1 and TRBV20-1 among a few TRBV segments more frequent than in controls.

The TCR beta cDNA libraries contained unique molecular identifiers. TCRdb re-called the PCR reads with MiXCR, one entry per CDR3 protein. This table has fewer than 850,000 distinct CDR3 sequences, more than 45% appearing once. Source material: blood. The receptors stem from a girl aged 5 to 17 with multiple sclerosis.

The chain uses TRBV6-5 and TRBJ2-1; D tentatively reads TRBD1 or TRBD2 (5 bases each). The CDR3 is 15 amino acids. V lost 5 bases and J 0 bases, leaving 11 bases between the germline ends. Germline-derived CDR1 and CDR2 are MNHEY and SVGAGI. The DNA of the CDR3 is TGTGCCAGCAGTCGGGACCTCAGCTCCTACAATGAGCAGTTCTTC. Its protein is CASSRDLSSYNEQFF.

In its sample, this clonotype was seen a few times. CDR3 in DNA: TGCGCCAGCAGCTTGTTCCAGGGGACGAACACTGAAGCTTTCTTT. This gives the protein CASSLFQGTNTEAFF. The genes are TRBV5-1 and TRBJ1-1; the D gene is possibly TRBD1 (6 bases). The CDR3 runs 15 residues. The germline gives CDR1 SGHRS, CDR2 YFSETQ. Trimming took off 1 base at V and 1 base at J, with 11 bases between the two ends.

This clonotype appeared many times. The rearrangement links TRBV12-3 or TRBV12-4 to TRBJ2-5, with D perhaps given as TRBD1 or TRBD2 (6 bases each). The CDR3 loop spans 14 amino acids. V was trimmed by 3 bases and J by 5 bases, leaving 13 bases between them. The CDR3 region is CASSFGGARETQYF. CDR3 in DNA: TGTGCCAGCAGTTTCGGGGGCGCGAGGGAGACCCAGTACTTC.

The V gene is TRBV10-3, the J gene TRBJ1-5; D perhaps matches TRBD1 (5 bases). This CDR3 has 14 residues. The V and J ends lost 0 bases and 5 bases respectively, with 8 bases between them. Germline CDR1 and CDR2: ENHRY and SYGVKD. CDR3 in amino acids: CAISESRGDQPQHF. In DNA, the CDR3 is TGTGCCATCAGTGAGTCTAGGGGCGATCAGCCCCAGCATTTT.

This clonotype was observed at least ten times. The chain combines TRBV12-3 or TRBV12-4 with TRBJ2-7; 11 bases align to TRBD1. V lost 6 bases and J lost 5; bases outside the gene matches: 6. The length of the CDR3 is 14 residues. CDR3 bases: TGTGCCAGCAGCCCCGGACAGGGGGCGAACGAGCAGTACTTC. It encodes CASSPGQGANEQYF.

The chain joins TRBV20-1 to TRBJ2-5; D unclear. The end of the DNA fits TRBJ2-7 better, so the J call may be wrong. The CDR3 is made up of 13 amino acids. Looked up from germline, CDR1 is DFQATT and CDR2 is SNEGSKA (reference sequence). CDR3 residues: CSARVDGTYEQYF. The CDR3 DNA reads TGCAGTGCTAGAGTTGACGGAACCTACGAGCAGTACTTC.

V and J are TRBV6-1 and TRBJ2-7; possibly TRBD1 for D (5 bases). Near its end, the DNA agrees better with TRBJ2-5, so the J call may be wrong. The CDR3 contains 15 residues. Germline CDR1 MNHNS, CDR2 SASEGT. As DNA, the CDR3 is TGTGCCAGCACCTCCCAGGGAAACTCGCGGGAGACCCAGTACTTC. Its translation is CASTSQGNSRETQYF.

The chain is built from TRBV28 and TRBJ1-2, with D unclear. V was clipped by 7 bases and J by 1 base, with 10 bases between them. Germline V gives CDR1 MDHEN, CDR2 SYDVKM. The CDR3 covers 13 residues. Written as DNA, the CDR3 is TGTGCCAGCACAGATGGAGTTAACTATGGCTACACCTTC. Its protein is CASTDGVNYGYTF.

The rearrangement joins TRBV28 to TRBJ2-5, with TRBD1 identical over 7 bases. The V gene end was trimmed by 3 bases and the J gene end by 11 bases; junction bases not matched to a gene: 15. Germline assignment: CDR1 MDHEN and CDR2 SYDVKM. The CDR3 covers 15 residues. The CDR3 here is CASSFEGTVIDTQYF. The CDR3 nucleotides read TGTGCCAGCAGTTTTGAGGGGACAGTAATAGATACGCAGTACTTC.

The CDR3 is CASSLGVESSYEQYF. DNA for the CDR3: TGTGCCAGCAGTTTAGGGGTCGAAAGCTCCTACGAGCAGTACTTC. The chain links TRBV28 to TRBJ2-7; D is unclear. Germline loops: CDR1 MDHEN, CDR2 SYDVKM. With 2 bases removed from V and 0 bases from J, the gap between germline ends came to 11 bases. The CDR3 is 15 amino acids.

The rearrangement joins TRBV7-6 to TRBJ1-1; D perhaps matches TRBD1 (6 bases). Trimming left V 4 bases short and J 5 bases short, with 14 bases between. The CDR3 runs 14 residues. Germline-derived CDR1 and CDR2 are SGHVS and FNYEAQ. The CDR3 sequence is CASSSRLQGTEAFF. CDR3 nucleotide sequence: TGTGCCAGCAGCTCCCGGTTACAGGGAACTGAAGCTTTCTTT.

This chain uses TRBV21-1 with TRBJ2-7; the listed D gene, TRBD1, was not tested against the DNA. TRBV21-1 is a pseudogene segment. The CDR3 has 17 residues. This CDR3 reads CASSRPILVGLSYEQYF. DNA of the CDR3: TGTGCCAGCAGCAGGCCTATTTTGGTGGGGCTCTCCTACGAGCAGTACTTC.

This clonotype was recorded only once. The CDR3 nucleotides are TGCGCCAGCAGCCAAGTTGGGTTGGGGGGGGAGGTCGACGGCTACACCTTC. Its protein is CASSQVGLGGEVDGYTF. The chain has TRBV4-3 and TRBJ1-2, with D perhaps TRBD1 (5 bases). Trimming took 1 base from V and 8 from J, leaving 23 bases between them. The CDR3 spans 17 residues. Germline V gene lookup returns CDR1 LGHNA and CDR2 YSLEER.

The genes are TRBV7-3 and TRBJ2-4, with 15 positions matching TRBD2. The end of the DNA fits TRBJ2-7 better, so the J call may be wrong. The CDR3 is 18 amino acids. The germline gives CDR1 SGHTA, CDR2 FQGTGA. The CDR3 sequence is CASSPLGLAGGPLHEQYF. The CDR3 DNA reads as TGTGCCAGCAGCCCCCTGGGACTAGCGGGAGGACCCCTCCACGAGCAGTACTTC.

The chain carries TRBV29-1 and TRBJ1-2, with unresolved D. Deletions cut 0 bases from V and 0 bases from J, with 5 bases between. The CDR3 runs 13 residues. Looked up from germline, CDR1 is SQVTM and CDR2 is ANQGSEA. The CDR3, as DNA: TGCAGCGTTGAAGAGATCCCTAACTATGGCTACACCTTC. This translates into CSVEEIPNYGYTF.

The chain is built from TRBV28 and TRBJ2-5, with 13 bases lining up with TRBD2. Losses at the gene ends were 6 bases for V and 1 base for J; bases not matched to a gene: 8. The CDR3 contains 17 residues. Germline lookup yields CDR1 MDHEN and CDR2 SYDVKM. For the CDR3, the DNA is TGTGCCAGCAGCCCACAGACTAGCGGGAGGCTCCAAGAGACCCAGTACTTC. Its translation: CASSPQTSGRLQETQYF. Variable domain in full (rest from reference TRBV28 and TRBJ2-5): DVKVTQSSRYLVKRTGEKVFLECVQDMDHENMFWYRQDPGLGLRLIYFSYDVKMKEKGDIPEGYSVSREKKERFSLILESASTNQTSMYLCASSPQTSGRLQETQYFGPGTRLLVL.

In DNA form, the CDR3 reads TGCGCCAGCAGCTTGCACAGGGTGAACACCGGGGAGCTGTTTTTT. Translated: CASSLHRVNTGELFF. This rearrangement joins TRBV5-1 to TRBJ2-2, with D perhaps TRBD1 (6 bases). The CDR3 spans 15 residues. CDR1 SGHRS and CDR2 YFSETQ come from the germline V gene. Trimming removed 1 base at V and 1 base at J, with 8 bases between.

This clonotype has more than one count but fewer than ten. The germline gene is not matched at one end of the junction; a read error may be the cause. This rearrangement joins TRBV2 to TRBJ1-6; the D is unclear. The length of the CDR3 is 14 residues. Germline V gives CDR1 SNHLY, CDR2 FYNNEI. The CDR3 bases are TGTGCCAGCAGTGTATCGGGAGATAATTCACCCCCCCACTTT. It is translated as CASSVSGDNSPPHF.

The sample holds a few counts of this clonotype. The gene calls are TRBV7-2 and TRBJ2-3; D call uncertain. Germline V CDR1 and CDR2: SGHTA, FQGNSA. This CDR3 has 13 amino acids. The V end lost 3 bases, the J end lost 0 bases, and 4 bases lay between the germline ends. The CDR3 region is CASSFLSTDTQYF. DNA of the CDR3: TGTGCCAGCAGCTTTTTAAGCACAGATACGCAGTATTTT.

The chain recombines TRBV12-3 or TRBV12-4 with TRBJ1-4, with 9 positions matching TRBD1. CDR3 length equals 16 residues. Unmatched junction bases numbered 15, after V lost 6 bases and J lost 10 bases. CDR3 residues: CASRQGDRASAGKLFF. In DNA, the CDR3 is TGTGCCAGCAGACAGGGGGACAGGGCGTCGGCAGGAAAACTGTTTTTT.

This rearrangement joins TRBV7-2 to TRBJ2-1; either TRBD1 or TRBD2 may supply D (7 bases each). This CDR3 comprises 16 residues. Trimming took 0 bases from V and 9 from J, leaving 18 bases between them. The V gene's germline CDR1 is SGHTA and CDR2 FQGNSA. CDR3: CASSLAWGGGGSEQFF. CDR3 coding DNA: TGTGCCAGCAGCTTAGCCTGGGGGGGAGGGGGCAGTGAGCAGTTCTTC.

The chain carries TRBV21-1 and TRBJ2-3; the D call in the table, TRBD1, was not verified against the DNA. TRBV21-1 is annotated as a pseudogene. This CDR3 has 13 amino acids. The CDR3 region is CASSNPGTYTQYF. The CDR3 bases are TGTGCCAGCAGCAATCCCGGGACCTATACGCAGTATTTT.

This chain links TRBV5-6 with TRBJ2-7, with D uncertain. V gave up 0 bases and J gave up 2 bases, with 9 bases separating them. The CDR3 is 14 residues long. Germline V CDR1 and CDR2: SGHDT, YYEEEE. Here the CDR3 reads CASSLVTGTYEQYF. CDR3 DNA: TGTGCCAGCAGCTTGGTGACCGGAACCTACGAGCAGTACTTC.

This rearrangement joins TRBV5-5 to TRBJ2-7; no firm D call. The length of the CDR3 is 12 residues. Trimming cost V 0 bases and J 6 bases, with 7 bases left between them. Per germline, CDR1 SGHKS and CDR2 YYEKEE (reference sequence). CDR3 sequence (DNA): TGTGCCAGCAGCTTGGGAATCGGCGAGCAGTACTTC. It translates to CASSLGIGEQYF.

The chain employs TRBV11-1 and TRBJ1-2, with D perhaps TRBD1 (5 bases). Germline values: CDR1 SGHAT, CDR2 FQDESV (reference sequence). The CDR3 has 13 amino acids. V gave up 3 bases and J gave up 6 bases, with 11 bases separating them. CDR3 nucleotide sequence: TGTGCCAGCAGCTTTCATCCGGGGGATGGCTACACCTTC. Translated, it gives CASSFHPGDGYTF.

This chain connects TRBV27 to TRBJ2-7; possibly TRBD1 for D (8 bases). The CDR3 totals 15 residues. V shed 5 bases and J shed 2 bases, with 16 bases lying between them. The germline V gene has CDR1 MNHEY and CDR2 SMNVEV (reference sequence). Here the CDR3 reads CASSINRGGPYEQYF. DNA of the CDR3: TGTGCCAGCAGTATAAACAGGGGGGGCCCCTACGAGCAGTACTTC.

This clonotype was seen only once. This chain uses TRBV7-3 with TRBJ2-1; 8 bases match TRBD2. This CDR3 is built from 19 residues. CDR1 is SGHTA, CDR2 FQGTGA, per germline. V gave up 1 base and J gave up 1 base; unmatched junction bases: 12. DNA of the CDR3: TGTGCCAGCAGCTTAATAGGGCTAGCGGGCACACTGTCCTACAATGAGCAGTTCTTC. It translates to CASSLIGLAGTLSYNEQFF.

The chain combines TRBV20-1 with TRBJ2-3; TRBD2 agrees at 11 bases. Germline V gives CDR1 DFQATT, CDR2 SNEGSKA (reference sequence). The CDR3 is 13 residues long. J was trimmed by 3 bases and V by 7 bases; bases with no gene match: 3. This CDR3 reads CSGRLAGTDTQYF. The CDR3 DNA sequence: TGCAGTGGGCGACTAGCGGGAACAGATACGCAGTATTTT.

The V call is TRBV2, the J call TRBJ2-5; possibly TRBD1 for D (5 bases). Trimming cost V 6 bases and J 1 base, with 9 bases left between them. Germline V gives CDR1 SNHLY, CDR2 FYNNEI. The length of the CDR3 is 13 residues. CDR3 DNA: TGTGCCAGCAGAAGACAGCTCCAAGAGACCCAGTACTTC. Protein: CASRRQLQETQYF.

The chain joins TRBV24-1 to TRBJ2-3, with TRBD2 identical over 11 bases. Losses at the gene ends were 5 bases for V and 0 bases for J; bases not matched to a gene: 12. The CDR3 is made up of 19 amino acids. Germline-derived CDR1 and CDR2 are KGHDR and SFDVKD. CDR3 nucleotides: TGTGCCACCAGTGCTCATCCGGGACTAGCGGACCCTAGCACAGATACGCAGTATTTT. This codes for CATSAHPGLADPSTDTQYF.

J is TRBJ1-2 and V is TRBV29-1; D may be TRBD1 (6 bases). From germline, CDR1 is SQVTM and CDR2 ANQGSEA. CDR3 size: 14 residues. V lost 4 bases to trimming and J lost 5 bases, with 17 bases between them. This chain's CDR3 is CSVALGGEGYGYTF. The DNA for the CDR3 is TGCAGCGTTGCCCTGGGGGGCGAAGGGTATGGCTACACCTTC.

The V and J genes are TRBV20-1 and TRBJ2-1; 10 nucleotides line up with TRBD2. With 5 bases clipped from V and 4 bases from J, the junction kept 2 bases outside the gene matches. The length of the CDR3 is 13 residues. Germline V gene sequence: CDR1 DFQATT, CDR2 SNEGSKA (reference sequence). CDR3 sequence (DNA): TGCAGTGCTCCGACTAGCGGGTACAATGAGCAGTTCTTC. It codes for CSAPTSGYNEQFF.